This TCR beta chain was identified during a study of cytomegalovirus exposure and HLA in healthy donors. Findings and limits, study-wide: Generally TCR sequences proved uncommon, though certain public TCRs appeared in numerous donors.

A remark on this clone: Its target is unknown.

This CDR3 is 15 amino acids long. CDR1 is LNHDA, CDR2 SQIVND, per germline (reference sequence). V was clipped by 4 bases and J by 5 bases, with 17 bases between them. Method: immunoSEQ multiplex PCR; TCRdb's copy keeps in-frame clones and lacks some. This sample has hundreds of thousands of clones, with around nine tenths found just once. This TCR was sampled from a man aged 18 to 29 in good health and CMV-seronegative. The rearrangement joins TRBV19 to TRBJ1-2; weak D call: TRBD1 (6 bases). Sequencing input: PBMCs. CDR3 sequence (DNA): TGTGCCAGTAGTAAAGGACAGCTCTATCAGTATGGCTACACCTTC. This encodes CASSKGQLYQYGYTF.